This T cell receptor (beta chain) was captured in a study of cytomegalovirus exposure and HLA in healthy donors. PCR was performed using 60 Vbeta and 13 Jbeta primers. Method: immunoSEQ multiplex PCR; TCRdb's copy keeps in-frame clones and lacks some. Counted here are 200,000 or so clones, 70% occurring once; the ten biggest clones make up 2.6%. CDR1 and CDR2 (germline): SGHKS, YYEKEE (reference sequence). Trimming stripped 4 bases from V and 4 bases from J, with 11 bases between. The CDR3 sequence is 13 residues long. This clonotype originated in a man aged 35 to 55 in good health and CMV-seropositive. The chain links TRBV5-5 to TRBJ2-5, with D possibly being TRBD1 (8 bases). Specimen: PBMCs. The CDR3 DNA is TGTGCCAGCAGCACAGGGGGGGCAGAGACCCAGTACTTC. It is translated as CASSTGGAETQYF.